The 10 T cell receptor beta chains reported below all come from one sample, sequenced in a study of T cell responses to AZD1222 COVID-19 vaccine. The table came from immunoSEQ multiplex PCR; TCRdb's copy has only in-frame clones and leaves some out. The sample includes 130,000 or so clones, 70% to 90% seen only once; the top ten take over 2.5%. The specimen was peripheral blood, collected on day 0 of AZD1222 vaccination. The receptors were gathered from an adult in good health.

The chain recombines TRBV27 with TRBJ2-5; no reliable D call. Per the germline V gene, CDR1 is MNHEY and CDR2 is SMNVEV (reference sequence). The V and J ends lost 2 bases and 4 bases respectively, with 8 bases between them. The CDR3 spans 13 residues. CDR3 sequence: CASSLGRAETQYF. The CDR3 DNA reads as TGTGCCAGCAGTTTAGGTAGGGCAGAGACCCAGTACTTC.

CDR3 sequence: CASSQEIAGGHYGQFF. CDR3 DNA sequence: TGCGCCAGCAGCCAGGAAATAGCGGGGGGGCACTATGGGCAGTTCTTC. The V gene is TRBV4-3, the J gene TRBJ2-1, with 11 bases aligning to TRBD2. Germline values: CDR1 LGHNA, CDR2 YSLEER. The CDR3 extends over 16 amino acids. The junction had 13 bases not matched to a gene; V was cut back by 3 bases and J by 12 bases.

J is TRBJ1-1 and V is TRBV6-2 or TRBV6-3; D gene unclear. CDR3 length: 17 amino acids. V lost 2 bases, J lost 0 bases, and 16 bases lay in between. CDR1 and CDR2 (germline): MNHEY, SVGEGT. CDR3 bases: TGTGCCAGCAGTTACCCGCAAGGGTTCGGGGTGAACACTGAAGCTTTCTTT. Protein: CASSYPQGFGVNTEAFF.

This chain uses TRBV5-5 with TRBJ1-2; D not resolved. The V end lost 4 bases, the J end lost 2 bases, and 6 bases lay between the germline ends. In germline, CDR1 is SGHKS, CDR2 YYEKEE (reference sequence). The CDR3 spans 12 residues. The CDR3 loop reads CASSRSNYGYTF. CDR3 coding DNA: TGTGCCAGCAGCCGCTCCAACTATGGCTACACCTTC.

J is TRBJ2-4 and V is TRBV5-6; D not resolved. Looked up from germline, CDR1 is SGHDT and CDR2 is YYEEEE. Trimming took off 4 bases at V and 6 bases at J, with 8 bases between the two ends. The CDR3 runs 12 residues. CDR3 in amino acids: CASSGLGNIQYF. The CDR3 DNA reads TGTGCCAGCAGCGGCCTAGGAAACATTCAGTACTTC.

This clone was detected only a few times. J is TRBJ2-1 and V is TRBV7-9; possible D gene TRBD1, 6 bases. The V and J ends lost 4 bases and 12 bases respectively, with 13 bases between them. Looked up from germline, CDR1 is SEHNR and CDR2 is FQNEAQ (reference sequence). This CDR3 spans 12 amino acids. DNA of the CDR3: TGTGCCAGCAGCTACAGGGACCTGGGGCAGTTCTTC. Protein product: CASSYRDLGQFF.

This clone came up a few times. The V call is TRBV19, the J call TRBJ1-2; maybe TRBD1 (5 bases). CDR1 and CDR2 from the germline V gene are LNHDA and SQIVND (reference sequence). Trimming removed 5 bases from V and 0 bases from J, with 16 bases in between. The CDR3 is 16 amino acids. The DNA for the CDR3 is TGTGCCAGTAGTGGCCAGGGCGGCCCGACTAACTATGGCTACACCTTC. It specifies CASSGQGGPTNYGYTF.

The CDR3 here is CATSGRRQETQYF. DNA for the CDR3: TGTGCCACCAGTGGACGGCGCCAAGAGACCCAGTACTTC. The V gene is TRBV15, the J gene TRBJ2-5; no definite D call. The CDR3 runs to 13 residues. Per the germline V gene, CDR1 is LNHNV and CDR2 is YYDKDF (reference sequence). Trimming cost V 6 bases and J 1 base, with 9 bases left between them. Full variable domain (remainder filled in from reference TRBV15 and TRBJ2-5): DAMVIQNPRYQVTQFGKPVTLSCSQTLNHNVMYWYQQKSSQAPKLLFHYYDKDFNNEADTPDNFQSRRPNTSFCFLDIRSPGLGDTAMYLCATSGRRQETQYFGPGTRLLVL.

The gene calls are TRBV4-3 and TRBJ1-4; the D gene is possibly TRBD1 (5 bases). This CDR3 comprises 13 residues. V was trimmed by 0 bases and J by 10 bases, leaving 9 bases between them. Germline V gives CDR1 LGHNA, CDR2 YSLEER. The CDR3 sequence: CASSQDPGGKLFF. The CDR3 coding sequence is TGCGCCAGCAGCCAAGATCCCGGGGGAAAACTGTTTTTT.

This chain uses TRBV2 with TRBJ1-2, with 7 bases identical to TRBD1. The junction had 4 bases not matched to a gene; V was cut back by 1 base and J by 8 bases. From germline, CDR1 is SNHLY and CDR2 FYNNEI. CDR3 size: 13 residues. In DNA form, the CDR3 reads TGTGCCAGCAGTGAAGGACAGGGTAAAGGCTACACCTTC. It encodes CASSEGQGKGYTF.